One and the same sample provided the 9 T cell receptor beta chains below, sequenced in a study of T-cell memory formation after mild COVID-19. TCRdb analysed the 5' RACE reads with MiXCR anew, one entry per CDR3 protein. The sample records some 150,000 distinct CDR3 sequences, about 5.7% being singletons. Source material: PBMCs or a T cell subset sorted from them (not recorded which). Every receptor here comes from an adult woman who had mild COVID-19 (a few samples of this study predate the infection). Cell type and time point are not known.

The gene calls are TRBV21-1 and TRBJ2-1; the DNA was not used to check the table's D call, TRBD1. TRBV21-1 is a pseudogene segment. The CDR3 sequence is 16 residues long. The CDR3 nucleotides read TGTGCCAGCACCCACGGAGGTTTTATCCGGGACAATGAGCAGTTCTTC. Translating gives CASTHGGFIRDNEQFF.

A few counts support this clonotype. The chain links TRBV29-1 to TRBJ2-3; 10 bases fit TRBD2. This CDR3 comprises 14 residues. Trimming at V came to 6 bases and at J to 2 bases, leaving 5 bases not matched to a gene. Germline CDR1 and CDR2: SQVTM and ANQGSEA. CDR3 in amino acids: CSVTSGDVTDTQYF. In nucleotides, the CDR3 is TGCAGCGTAACTAGCGGGGATGTCACAGATACGCAGTATTTT.

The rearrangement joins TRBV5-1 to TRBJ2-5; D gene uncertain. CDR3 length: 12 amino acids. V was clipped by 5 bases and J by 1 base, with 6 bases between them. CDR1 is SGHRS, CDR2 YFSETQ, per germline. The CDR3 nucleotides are TGCGCCAGCAGACGGACCCAAGAGACCCAGTACTTC. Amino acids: CASRRTQETQYF. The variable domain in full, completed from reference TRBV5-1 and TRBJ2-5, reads KAGVTQTPRYLIKTRGQQVTLSCSPISGHRSVSWYQQTPGQGLQFLFEYFSETQRNKGNFPGRFSGRQFSNSRSEMNVSTLELGDSALYLCASRRTQETQYFGPGTRLLVL.

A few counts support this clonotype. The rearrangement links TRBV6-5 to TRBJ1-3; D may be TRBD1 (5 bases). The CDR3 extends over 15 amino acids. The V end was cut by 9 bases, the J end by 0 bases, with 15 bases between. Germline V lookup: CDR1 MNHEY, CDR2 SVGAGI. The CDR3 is CASSRGGTSGNTIYF. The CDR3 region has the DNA TGTGCCAGTTCTAGGGGCGGAACCTCTGGAAACACCATATATTTT.

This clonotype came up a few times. The CDR3 is CSAPERGSSYEQYF. The CDR3 DNA is TGCAGTGCCCCTGAGCGGGGAAGCTCCTACGAGCAGTACTTC. The genes are TRBV20-1 and TRBJ2-7, with 7 positions matching TRBD2. V shed 6 bases and J 0 bases; nucleotides not matched to a gene: 8. This CDR3 has 14 residues. Germline V gives CDR1 DFQATT, CDR2 SNEGSKA (reference sequence).

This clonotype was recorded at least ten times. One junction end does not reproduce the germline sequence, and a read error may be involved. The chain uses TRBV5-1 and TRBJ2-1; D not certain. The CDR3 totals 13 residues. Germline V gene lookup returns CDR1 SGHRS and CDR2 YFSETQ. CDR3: CASSFGSSNEQFF. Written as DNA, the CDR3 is TGCGCCAGCAGCTTTGGCTCCTCCAATGAGCAGTTCTTC.

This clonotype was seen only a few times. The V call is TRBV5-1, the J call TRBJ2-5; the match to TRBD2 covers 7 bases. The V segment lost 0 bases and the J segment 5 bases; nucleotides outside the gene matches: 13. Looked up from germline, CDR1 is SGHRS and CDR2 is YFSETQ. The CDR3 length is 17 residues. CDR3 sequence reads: CASSLEGASGAGETQYF. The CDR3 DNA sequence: TGCGCCAGCAGCTTGGAAGGGGCTAGCGGAGCCGGGGAGACCCAGTACTTC. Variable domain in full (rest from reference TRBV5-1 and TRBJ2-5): KAGVTQTPRYLIKTRGQQVTLSCSPISGHRSVSWYQQTPGQGLQFLFEYFSETQRNKGNFPGRFSGRQFSNSRSEMNVSTLELGDSALYLCASSLEGASGAGETQYFGPGTRLLVL.

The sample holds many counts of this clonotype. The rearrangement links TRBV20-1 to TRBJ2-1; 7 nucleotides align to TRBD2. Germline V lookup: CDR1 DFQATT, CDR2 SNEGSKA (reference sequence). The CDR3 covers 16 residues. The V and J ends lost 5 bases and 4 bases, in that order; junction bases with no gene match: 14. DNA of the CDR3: TGCAGTGCTTTAGAGCCTACGGGACTACTTTACAATGAGCAGTTCTTC. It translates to CSALEPTGLLYNEQFF.

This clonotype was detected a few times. The CDR3 DNA sequence: TGTGCCAGCAGCCCACGGACTAGCGGGAGCCTTAGGGAGCAGTTCTTC. Its protein is CASSPRTSGSLREQFF. The chain employs TRBV7-8 and TRBJ2-1; 13 bases align to TRBD2. V shed 5 bases and J 10 bases; nucleotides not matched to a gene: 11. Germline V gene lookup returns CDR1 SGHVS and CDR2 FQNEAQ. The CDR3 contains 16 residues.